These T cell receptor beta chains were read from a single sample in a study of T-cell memory formation after mild COVID-19. MiXCR was run by TCRdb on the 5' RACE reads, yielding one entry per CDR3 protein. The sample includes approximately 400,000 distinct CDR3 sequences, 15% to 20% seen only once; the top ten take roughly a fifth. The specimen was PBMCs or a T cell subset sorted from them (not recorded which). The receptor source for this set is a man in his late teens or twenties who had mild COVID-19 (a few samples of this study predate the infection). Cell type and time point are not known. The CDR3 runs from the conserved cysteine through the conserved F or W. Each record gives: CDR3 length, clone size, D gene, V gene, J gene, CDR3 DNA, CDR3 protein. D genes are given only for firm matches. Size tells how often a clone was seen (once, few, many) or the class of an expanded clone, and some rows leave it out.

11	few	TRBD1	TRBV5-1	TRBJ1-2	TGCGCCAGCAGCGAGGACAGGACCTACACCTTC	CASSEDRTYTF
12	.	.	TRBV6-1	TRBJ1-2	TGTGCCAGCAGTGAAGCGCTCTATGGCTACACCTTC	CASSEALYGYTF
13	few	TRBD2	TRBV7-2	TRBJ2-7	TGTGCCAGTGGTGAGCGGGGGGCCTACGAGCAGTACTTC	CASGERGAYEQYF
15	.	.	TRBV15	TRBJ1-1	TGTGCCACCAGCAGAGGGGGGGAGGGTCCCCGAGAAGCTTTCTTT	CATSRGGEGPREAFF
14	few	TRBD1	TRBV28	TRBJ1-2	TGTGCCAGCAGTCGACAGGGTGGGGGCTATGGCTACACCTTC	CASSRQGGGYGYTF
13	.	.	TRBV24-1	TRBJ1-1	TGTGCCACCAGTGATCTAGCCAGGAGAGAAGCTTTCTTT	CATSDLARREAFF
15	many	.	TRBV5-1	TRBJ2-3	TGCGCCAGCAGCTTGGGGGCAGCTAGCACAGATACGCAGTATTTT	CASSLGAASTDTQYF
16	many	TRBD2	TRBV4-2	TRBJ2-5	TGTGCCAGCAGCCAGGCTAGCGGGGGGCGGGGAGAGACCCAGTACTTC	CASSQASGGRGETQYF
14	few	.	TRBV20-1	TRBJ2-5	TGCAGTGCTAGAGATCGGAGGAGGTGGGGGACCCAGTACTTC	CSARDRRRWGTQYF
14	.	TRBD1	TRBV6-2/TRBV6-3	TRBJ2-1	TGTGCCAGCAAGGGGACAGGGAGGTCCAATGAGCAGTTCTTC	CASKGTGRSNEQFF
15	.	.	TRBV7-8	TRBJ1-5	TGTGCCAGCAGCGAAGGTTTGTCAAGCAATCAGCCCCAGCATTTT	CASSEGLSSNQPQHF
15	.	TRBD2	TRBV6-5	TRBJ2-2	TGTGCCAGCAGGCTCCAGCGGGGGGCCAACGGGGAGCTGTTTTTT	CASRLQRGANGELFF
17	.	.	TRBV5-1	TRBJ1-2	TGCGCCAGCAGCTTGGCCTCGACAGGAGAAGGCGTCTATGGCTACACCTTC	CASSLASTGEGVYGYTF
11	once	.	TRBV5-1	TRBJ1-1	TGCGCCAGCAGCTTCCCGGGTGAAGCTTTCTTT	CASSFPGEAFF
11	.	.	TRBV12-3/TRBV12-4	TRBJ2-5	TGTGCCAGCAGGAGATGGGAGACCCAGTACTTC	CASRRWETQYF
13	.	.	TRBV20-1	TRBJ1-1	TGCAGTGCTAAGGGCAGGGTGGAGACTGAAGCTTTCTTT	CSAKGRVETEAFF
14	.	.	TRBV5-1	TRBJ1-2	TGCGCCAGCAGCTCGGAGACAGTTTCTGGTGGCTACACCTTC	CASSSETVSGGYTF
13	few	.	TRBV3-1	TRBJ1-3	TGTGCCAGCAGCCAAGTTTCCGGAAACACCATATATTTT	CASSQVSGNTIYF
14	few	.	TRBV4-1	TRBJ1-5	TGCGCCAGCAGCCAGGCAGTGAGCAATCAGCCCCAGCATTTT	CASSQAVSNQPQHF
15	few	TRBD2	TRBV20-1	TRBJ2-3	TGCAGTGCTATGGGACTAGCGGGGAATTCAGATACGCAGTATTTT	CSAMGLAGNSDTQYF
15	many	.	TRBV29-1	TRBJ2-3	TGCAGCGTTGAAGAGGGCAGGGCAGTCACAGATACGCAGTATTTT	CSVEEGRAVTDTQYF
12	few	.	TRBV5-5	TRBJ2-5	TGTGCCAGCAGCGCTGCAGGTGGGACCCAGTACTTC	CASSAAGGTQYF
15	.	.	TRBV20-1	TRBJ2-7	TGCAGTGCGACGACCCGCCAGGGCTTCTCCTACGAGCAGTACTTC	CSATTRQGFSYEQYF
16	few	TRBD1	TRBV3-1	TRBJ1-4	TGTGCCAGCAGCCCGACACCGGGACAGGGAAATGAAAAACTGTTTTTT	CASSPTPGQGNEKLFF
15	many	TRBD2	TRBV9	TRBJ2-5	TGTGCCAGCAGCGTAATAGCGGGGCCGAAAGAGACCCAGTACTTC	CASSVIAGPKETQYF
13	many	.	TRBV7-2	TRBJ2-3	TGTGCCAGCAGCTTGGGTCCGACAGATACGCAGTATTTT	CASSLGPTDTQYF
14	.	.	TRBV5-1	TRBJ2-4	TGCGCCAGCAGCCCCGGTGCGCCGCTAAACATTCAGTACTTC	CASSPGAPLNIQYF
15	few	TRBD2	TRBV4-2	TRBJ2-7	TGTGCCAGCAGCCAATATACGGGGGGGACTTACGAGCAGTACTTC	CASSQYTGGTYEQYF
15	.	TRBD1	TRBV12-3/TRBV12-4	TRBJ1-1	TGTGCCAGCACCCGTCCCGAGGGGACAGGGGTTGAAGCTTTCTTT	CASTRPEGTGVEAFF
16	.	TRBD2	TRBV7-2	TRBJ2-3	TGTGCCAGCAGCCCAGACCTAGCGGGGGTCACAGATACGCAGTATTTT	CASSPDLAGVTDTQYF
15	few	TRBD1	TRBV12-3/TRBV12-4	TRBJ2-1	TGTGCCAGCAGTCTAGGACAGGGCTGGGACAATGAGCAGTTCTTC	CASSLGQGWDNEQFF
12	few	.	TRBV20-1	TRBJ2-3	TGCAGGTGCGGGCCTAGCACAGATACGCAGTATTTT	CRCGPSTDTQYF
14	few	TRBD1	TRBV20-1	TRBJ1-2	TGCAGTGCCCCTGGGACAGGGGGCGATTATGGCTACACCTTC	CSAPGTGGDYGYTF
16	.	TRBD2	TRBV7-2	TRBJ2-3	TGTGCCAGCAGCTACCTAGCGGGTTATAGCACAGATACGCAGTATTTT	CASSYLAGYSTDTQYF
13	.	TRBD1	TRBV6-2/TRBV6-3	TRBJ1-1	TGTGCCAGCAGCTATCCAACAGGGGGGGAAGCTTTCTTT	CASSYPTGGEAFF
14	few	.	TRBV10-2	TRBJ1-1	TGCGCCAGCATCGGACAGACGCAGAACACTGAAGCTTTCTTT	CASIGQTQNTEAFF
15	.	.	TRBV19	TRBJ1-5	TGTGCCAGTGACGTCCGGGCCGTGGGCAATCAGCCCCAGCATTTT	CASDVRAVGNQPQHF
15	few	TRBD1	TRBV7-9	TRBJ2-5	TGTGCCAGCAGCTTGGAAACAGGGGTTGGAGAGACCCAGTACTTC	CASSLETGVGETQYF
12	.	.	TRBV10-2	TRBJ2-5	TGCGCCAGCTCGTCCGCTCCAGAGCCCCAGTACTTC	CASSSAPEPQYF
15	.	TRBD1	TRBV20-1	TRBJ1-5	TGCAGTGCTTGGACAGGGGTGGATTCGGAACAGCCCCAGCATTTT	CSAWTGVDSEQPQHF
13	few	.	TRBV7-2	TRBJ2-5	TGTGCCAGCACCCTGGATCGCCAAGAGACCCAGTACTTC	CASTLDRQETQYF